This TCR beta chain was identified during a study of T cells in Graves' hyperthyroidism and ophthalmopathy. RNA transcripts were the template for amplifying TCR beta CDR3 regions. RT-PCR in the first round (using the HTBI primer set) targeted the TCR CDR3. A single record per CDR3 protein comes from TCRdb applying MiXCR to the multiplex PCR reads. The repertoire holds 500,000 to 550,000 distinct CDR3 sequences, with 15% to 20% as singletons. In germline, CDR1 is GTSNPN, CDR2 SVGIG (reference sequence). The CDR3 contains 14 residues. V shed 2 bases, J shed 7 bases, and the junction held 6 bases outside the gene matches.

This clonotype originated in a man between 40 and 49 years old with Graves' ophthalmopathy. The sequenced sample was blood. V and J are TRBV30 and TRBJ1-3; 9 bases agree with TRBD1. DNA for the CDR3: TGTGCCTGGAGTTTCCGGGACAGGGCCAACACCATATATTTT. Encoded protein: CAWSFRDRANTIYF.